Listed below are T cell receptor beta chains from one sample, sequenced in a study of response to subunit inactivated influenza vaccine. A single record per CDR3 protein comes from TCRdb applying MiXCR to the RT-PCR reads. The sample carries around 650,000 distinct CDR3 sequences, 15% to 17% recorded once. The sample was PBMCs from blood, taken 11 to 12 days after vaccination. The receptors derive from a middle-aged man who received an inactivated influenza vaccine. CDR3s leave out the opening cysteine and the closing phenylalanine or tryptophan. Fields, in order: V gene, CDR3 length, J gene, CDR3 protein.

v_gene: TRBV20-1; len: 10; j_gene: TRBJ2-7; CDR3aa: SATGGPYEQY
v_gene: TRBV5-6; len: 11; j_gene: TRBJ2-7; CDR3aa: ASSWYGAYEQY
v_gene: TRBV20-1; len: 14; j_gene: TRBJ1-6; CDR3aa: SARDQGPDYNSPLH
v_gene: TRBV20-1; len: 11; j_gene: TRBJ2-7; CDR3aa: SAKRQGFYEQY
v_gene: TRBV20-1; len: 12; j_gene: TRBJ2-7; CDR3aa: SALLAGAPYEQY
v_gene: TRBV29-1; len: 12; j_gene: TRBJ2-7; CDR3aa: SAIAGFPLYEQY
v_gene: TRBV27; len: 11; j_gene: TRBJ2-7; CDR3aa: ASSWDYAGEQY
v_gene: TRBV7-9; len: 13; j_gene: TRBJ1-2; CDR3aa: ASSSTEGLVDGYT
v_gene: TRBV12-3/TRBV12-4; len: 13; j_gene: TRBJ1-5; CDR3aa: AKDKSGTDDQPQH
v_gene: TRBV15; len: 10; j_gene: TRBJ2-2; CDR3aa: ASRAGAGELF
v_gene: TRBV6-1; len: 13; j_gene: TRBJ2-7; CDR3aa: ASRPPGQGDYEQY
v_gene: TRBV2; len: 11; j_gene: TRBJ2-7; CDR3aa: ASIAGEDYEQY
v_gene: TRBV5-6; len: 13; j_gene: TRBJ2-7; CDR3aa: ASSLERGFPYEQY
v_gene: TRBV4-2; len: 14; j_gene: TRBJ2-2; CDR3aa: ASSQDRGSGGIWLF
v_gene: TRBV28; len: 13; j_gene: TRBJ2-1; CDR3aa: ASSLRLAGLHEQF
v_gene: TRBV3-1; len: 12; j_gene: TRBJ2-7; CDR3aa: ASSRQGGRSEQY
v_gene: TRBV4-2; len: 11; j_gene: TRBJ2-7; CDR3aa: ASSQVIGREQY
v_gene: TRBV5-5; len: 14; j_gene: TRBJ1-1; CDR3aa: ASSLGTFGGSTEAF
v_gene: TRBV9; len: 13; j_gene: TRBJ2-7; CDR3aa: ASSVAPEGGYEQY
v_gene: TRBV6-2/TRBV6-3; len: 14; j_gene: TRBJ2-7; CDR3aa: ASSYAVDSLTYEQY
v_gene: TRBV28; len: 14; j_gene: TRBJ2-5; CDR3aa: ASSLFEEGPGETQY
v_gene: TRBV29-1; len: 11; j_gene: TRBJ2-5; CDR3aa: SVAWRDRETQY
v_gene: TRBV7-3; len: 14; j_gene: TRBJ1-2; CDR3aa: ASSPQGQGEQYGYT